What follows is one TCR beta chain and its context. The data were taken from a study of blood T cell repertoires in COVID-19. Study-wide context: Sites across the United States, Italy and Spain contributed samples from acute and convalescent COVID-19. Sample material is recorded as cDNA or gDNA derived from T cells, B-cell-depleted T cells, or PBMCs.

In the source study's methods: By means of reference gene primer amplification, nucleated cell counts were estimated. Data came from immunoSEQ multiplex PCR; TCRdb stores just in-frame clones and leaves some out. The D gene and trimming were derived from the DNA, and the V and J assignments and clone size from that table. The sample has roughly 200,000 clones, approximately 88% seen once; the top ten hold around 27%. Looked up from germline, CDR1 is SGHTA and CDR2 is FQGNSA. V shed 2 bases, J shed 9 bases, and the junction held 6 bases outside the gene matches. The CDR3 is made up of 13 amino acids. The clonotype originates from a man aged 35 to 55 with acute or convalescent COVID-19. This chain links TRBV7-2 with TRBJ1-2; TRBD1 matches 7 bases. The sequenced sample consisted of peripheral blood. The DNA of the CDR3 is TGTGCCAGCAGCTTAAACAGGGGAGGAAGCTACACCTTC. Translated: CASSLNRGGSYTF.